This entry lists 4 T cell receptor beta chains sequenced from one sample in a study of blood T cell repertoires in COVID-19. TCRdb's table, derived via immunoSEQ multiplex PCR, lists solely in-frame clones and lacks some. The profile shows around 250,000 clones, around 88% of them singletons. The sequencing input was PBMCs or T cells enriched from blood (not recorded which). These receptors were obtained from a woman aged 40 to 50 with acute COVID-19.

The gene calls are TRBV4-2 and TRBJ1-5; 9 nucleotides match TRBD1. Germline V gene lookup returns CDR1 LGHNA and CDR2 YNFKEQ. The CDR3 is 16 residues long. V was clipped by 0 bases and J by 7 bases; unmatched bases: 7. DNA for the CDR3: TGTGCCAGCAGCCAAGATTGGACAGGGGTCGCGCAGCCCCAGCATTTT. Its translation: CASSQDWTGVAQPQHF.

In this sample, this clone turned up a few times. V usage is TRBV5-1 and J usage is TRBJ2-1; 11 positions agree with TRBD2. The CDR3 has 18 amino acids. After removal of 4 bases from V and 2 bases from J, the junction contained 11 bases not matched to a gene. Germline V gives CDR1 SGHRS, CDR2 YFSETQ. CDR3 nucleotide sequence: TGCGCCAGCAGCCTACGGACTAGCGGGCGTCAAACCTACAATGAGCAGTTCTTC. Translated: CASSLRTSGRQTYNEQFF. The variable domain in full, completed from reference TRBV5-1 and TRBJ2-1, reads KAGVTQTPRYLIKTRGQQVTLSCSPISGHRSVSWYQQTPGQGLQFLFEYFSETQRNKGNFPGRFSGRQFSNSRSEMNVSTLELGDSALYLCASSLRTSGRQTYNEQFFGPGTRLTVL.

V and J are TRBV3-1 (or the pseudogene TRBV3-2) and TRBJ2-5; possible D gene TRBD1, 6 bases. This CDR3 contains 17 residues. Germline loops: CDR1 LGHDT, CDR2 YNNKEL (reference sequence). V was clipped by 3 bases and J by 3 bases, with 20 bases between them. This chain's CDR3 is CASSHKPQGSGEETQYF. Written as DNA, the CDR3 is TGTGCCAGCAGCCACAAACCACAGGGTTCCGGTGAAGAGACCCAGTACTTC.

V and J are TRBV11-2 and TRBJ2-5, with D perhaps matching TRBD2 (6 bases). Germline V gene sequence: CDR1 SGHAT, CDR2 FQNNGV. CDR3 length equals 14 residues. V was clipped by 5 bases and J by 2 bases, with 12 bases between them. The chain's CDR3 is CASSPGGAQETQYF. Here the CDR3 DNA reads TGTGCCAGCAGCCCCGGAGGGGCTCAAGAGACCCAGTACTTC. Together with reference TRBV11-2 and TRBJ2-5, the CDR3 gives the full variable domain: EAGVAQSPRYKIIEKRQSVAFWCNPISGHATLYWYQQILGQGPKLLIQFQNNGVVDDSQLPKDRFSAERLKGVDSTLKIQPAKLEDSAVYLCASSPGGAQETQYFGPGTRLLVL.